A selection of T cell receptor beta chains follows, all from one sample in a study of T cell responses to AZD1222 COVID-19 vaccine. The table came from immunoSEQ multiplex PCR; TCRdb's copy has only in-frame clones and leaves some out. Of around 99,000 clones in the sample, under 95% are singletons; the top ten hold around 20%. This specimen consisted of peripheral blood, obtained on day 0 of AZD1222 vaccination. The receptors originated from an adult in good health. The CDR3 runs from the conserved cysteine through the conserved F or W. A D gene is named only where the DNA matches it firmly. Some rows have no size entry. The others give once, few or many, or a class for an expanded clone.

j_gene | abundance | d_gene | v_gene | CDR3nt | CDR3aa
TRBJ1-2 | NA | TRBD1 | TRBV3-1/TRBV3-2 | TGTGCCAGCAGAGAACAACAGGGGGCTGCCTACACCTTC | CASREQQGAAYTF
TRBJ1-1 | NA | TRBD1 | TRBV7-9 | TGTGCCAGCAGCTATAGGACAGGTTCAATGAACACTGAAGCTTTCTTT | CASSYRTGSMNTEAFF
TRBJ1-2 | NA | NA | TRBV29-1 | TGCAGCGTGACTAAGGGCAGAGACTATGGCTACACCTTC | CSVTKGRDYGYTF
TRBJ2-5 | NA | NA | TRBV7-9 | TGTGCCAGCAGCTTATTGTCGGAGACCCAGTACTTC | CASSLLSETQYF
TRBJ1-4 | NA | NA | TRBV19 | TGTGCCAGTAGTACTACTACAGGCCGCGGTGGAAAACTGTTTTTT | CASSTTTGRGGKLFF
TRBJ1-6 | NA | TRBD1 | TRBV6-2/TRBV6-3 | TGTGCCAGCAGTCCAATCGGACAGGGGAATTCACCCCTCCACTTT | CASSPIGQGNSPLHF
TRBJ1-2 | NA | TRBD1 | TRBV18 | TGTGCCAGCTCACCACCTCCGGGACAGGGGGATGGCTACACCTTC | CASSPPPGQGDGYTF
TRBJ1-5 | NA | TRBD1 | TRBV2 | TGTGCCAGCAGTCTGCACCGGGACAGAAATCAGCCCCAGCATTTT | CASSLHRDRNQPQHF
TRBJ2-7 | NA | TRBD1 | TRBV9 | TGTGCCAGCAGCAAAGGACAGGGCTACGAGCAGTACTTC | CASSKGQGYEQYF
TRBJ1-5 | NA | TRBD1 | TRBV19 | TGTGCCAGTAGTAAGGGGGCAGACTATCAGCCCCAGCATTTT | CASSKGADYQPQHF
TRBJ2-1 | NA | TRBD2 | TRBV4-1 | TGCGCCAGCAGCCAAGAGCCTAGCGGGGGCCAAATTAGTAACAATGAGCAGTTCTTC | CASSQEPSGGQISNNEQFF
TRBJ1-6 | NA | NA | TRBV6-5 | TGTGCCAGCAGTTACTCGCCAGACCATAATTCACCCCTCCACTTT | CASSYSPDHNSPLHF
TRBJ1-2 | NA | NA | TRBV9 | TGTGCCAGCAGCGTAGGTGTACAGCCTAACTATGGCTACACCTTC | CASSVGVQPNYGYTF
TRBJ2-3 | NA | NA | TRBV11-1 | TGTGCCAGCAGCTTAGGTCCAGCACAGGATACGCAGTATTTT | CASSLGPAQDTQYF
TRBJ1-2 | NA | NA | TRBV6-4 | TGTGCCAGCAGTGATGGGCGACCAGACCTCTATGGCTACACCTTC | CASSDGRPDLYGYTF
TRBJ1-5 | NA | NA | TRBV6-1 | TGTGCCAGCAGTGAACAGGGGATCCTCAATCAGCCCCAGCATTTT | CASSEQGILNQPQHF
TRBJ1-1 | NA | NA | TRBV5-1 | TGCGCCAGCAGCTTGGTTCAGGCGGGAAACACTGAAGCTTTCTTT | CASSLVQAGNTEAFF
TRBJ2-2 | NA | TRBD1 | TRBV12-3/TRBV12-4 | TGTGCCAGCAGTCGGACAGGGATCGGGGAGCTGTTTTTT | CASSRTGIGELFF
TRBJ2-5 | NA | NA | TRBV14 | TGTGCCAGCAACAGGAACTTTGGGGAGACCCAGTACTTC | CASNRNFGETQYF
TRBJ2-5 | NA | NA | TRBV6-2/TRBV6-3 | TGTGCCAGCAGTTACTGGTCGAGAGGGGGGCGAGAGACCCAGTACTTC | CASSYWSRGGRETQYF
TRBJ1-1 | NA | NA | TRBV4-3 | TGCGCCAGCAGTCTGGACAGATATAACACTGAAGCTTTCTTT | CASSLDRYNTEAFF
TRBJ1-4 | NA | NA | TRBV5-1 | TGCGCCAGCAGCTTGGAGACAGCAACTAATGAAAAACTGTTTTTT | CASSLETATNEKLFF
TRBJ2-3 | NA | NA | TRBV5-1 | TGCGCCAGCAGCGTAAGGGGGGGAAGCACAGATACGCAGTATTTT | CASSVRGGSTDTQYF
TRBJ1-3 | NA | TRBD1 | TRBV7-2 | TGTGCCAGCAGCATCCAGGGGGGAAATGGAAACACCATATATTTT | CASSIQGGNGNTIYF
TRBJ2-5 | NA | NA | TRBV6-2/TRBV6-3 | TGTGCCAGCAGCCCAATGGCTCTAGCTACACCTCCCGAGACCCAGTACTTC | CASSPMALATPPETQYF
TRBJ1-1 | NA | TRBD1 | TRBV2 | TGTGCCAGCGGGACAGGGGGATGGGGCACTGAAGCTTTCTTT | CASGTGGWGTEAFF
TRBJ2-1 | NA | NA | TRBV19 | TGTGCCAGTAGTATGGACTCTCACAATGAGCAGTTCTTC | CASSMDSHNEQFF
TRBJ2-2 | few | TRBD1 | TRBV18 | TGTGCCAGCTCACCACCGGGACAGGGAATTGCCGGGGAGCTGTTTTTT | CASSPPGQGIAGELFF
TRBJ1-6 | NA | NA | TRBV2 | TGTGCCAGCAGTGAGAACAGGGCTGCTAATTCACCCCTCCACTTT | CASSENRAANSPLHF
TRBJ1-4 | NA | NA | TRBV9 | TGTGCCAGCAGCGTAGATTTTCAGGCCGGGGCCGAAAAACTGTTTTTT | CASSVDFQAGAEKLFF
TRBJ1-6 | NA | TRBD1 | TRBV12-5 | TGTGCTAGTGCCCAACAGGGGGCCGGATCACCCCTCCACTTT | CASAQQGAGSPLHF
TRBJ2-2 | once | NA | TRBV27 | TGTGCCAGCAGTTGGGCCTCCGACAGTTCCACCGGGGAGCTGTTTTTT | CASSWASDSSTGELFF
TRBJ1-1 | once | NA | TRBV5-6 | TGTGCCAGCAGCAGGCGCGGGTTGAGTAACACTGAAGCTTTCTTT | CASSRRGLSNTEAFF
TRBJ2-3 | NA | NA | TRBV4-3 | TGCGCCAGCAGCCAAGATTGGGGTTCTGGAGATACGCAGTATTTT | CASSQDWGSGDTQYF
TRBJ1-4 | once | NA | TRBV7-2 | TGTGCCAGCAGCTTAGTGGGGGGGCCCAATGAAAAACTGTTTTTT | CASSLVGGPNEKLFF
TRBJ1-6 | once | TRBD1 | TRBV3-1/TRBV3-2 | TGTGCCAGCAGCCAAGACTCCACAGGGGCTTCACCCCTCCACTTT | CASSQDSTGASPLHF
TRBJ1-1 | once | NA | TRBV10-3 | TGTGCCATCAGTGAGTCGCCGGACCCGAACACTGAAGCTTTCTTT | CAISESPDPNTEAFF
TRBJ2-7 | NA | TRBD1 | TRBV27 | TGTGCCAGCAGTTATTTACAGGGGGCGGGATACGAGCAGTACTTC | CASSYLQGAGYEQYF
TRBJ2-6 | NA | NA | TRBV19 | TGTGCCAGTAATATTGGCCAGAGGACTGGGGCCAACGTCCTGACTTTC | CASNIGQRTGANVLTF
TRBJ1-5 | NA | NA | TRBV29-1 | TGCAGCGTCCGACAGGATGGCCTCAATCAGCCCCAGCATTTT | CSVRQDGLNQPQHF
TRBJ1-5 | NA | NA | TRBV4-3 | TGCGCCAGCAGCCAAGACAGGGCACCCAATCAGCCCCAGCATTTT | CASSQDRAPNQPQHF
TRBJ2-1 | NA | NA | TRBV5-1 | TGCGCCAGCAGCCCAACGACAGGAAGCTACAATGAGCAGTTCTTC | CASSPTTGSYNEQFF
TRBJ2-3 | NA | TRBD2 | TRBV4-3 | TGCGCCAGCAGCCAGACCTTACGGGGGGTATACACAGATACGCAGTATTTT | CASSQTLRGVYTDTQYF
TRBJ1-2 | NA | NA | TRBV6-5 | TGTGCCAGCAGCCTCGCAGGTGGAAGTGGCTACACCTTC | CASSLAGGSGYTF
TRBJ1-1 | NA | NA | TRBV7-2 | TGTGCCAGCAGCTCCTACAGGGACGCTGAAGCTTTCTTT | CASSSYRDAEAFF
TRBJ2-7 | once | TRBD1 | TRBV9 | TGTGCCAGCACCAGGACGACAGGGACGGGGGAGCAGTACTTC | CASTRTTGTGEQYF
TRBJ2-1 | once | TRBD1 | TRBV10-3 | TGTGCCATCAGGCCCGGGACAGCCAGCTCCTACAATGAGCAGTTCTTC | CAIRPGTASSYNEQFF
TRBJ2-2 | few | TRBD1 | TRBV7-2 | TGTGCCAGCAGCTTGATGGGGACAGGGAACACCGGGGAGCTGTTTTTT | CASSLMGTGNTGELFF
TRBJ2-2 | NA | NA | TRBV29-1 | TGCAGCGTTTTTGAACAGGGTTGGGACACCGGGGAGCTGTTTTTT | CSVFEQGWDTGELFF
TRBJ2-7 | NA | TRBD1 | TRBV7-2 | TGTGCCATCGAGGGACAGGGTGGTTTCGAGCAGTACTTC | CAIEGQGGFEQYF
TRBJ2-1 | NA | TRBD2 | TRBV7-2 | TGTGCCAGCAGTTTGACTAGCGGGGGGGCCAATGAGCAGTTCTTC | CASSLTSGGANEQFF
TRBJ2-7 | NA | NA | TRBV6-5 | TGTGCCAGCAGACCCGGGCCCGGCGAGCAGTACTTC | CASRPGPGEQYF
TRBJ1-2 | NA | TRBD1 | TRBV7-8 | TGTGCCAGCAGCTTGGGACAGTCACCCTATGGCTACACCTTC | CASSLGQSPYGYTF
TRBJ1-2 | NA | NA | TRBV27 | TGTGCCAGCAGATTAGGGGTTACGGGTGGCTACACCTTC | CASRLGVTGGYTF
TRBJ2-1 | NA | TRBD2 | TRBV4-3 | TGCGCCAGCAGCCAAGTCCTAGCGGGGCCCCAGTTCTTC | CASSQVLAGPQFF
TRBJ1-1 | NA | NA | TRBV4-3 | TGCGCCAGCAGCAGGGGACAGAACACTGAAGCTTTCTTT | CASSRGQNTEAFF
TRBJ1-4 | NA | NA | TRBV15 | TGTGCCACCAGCAGAGATCCGGGTCGACTTAATGAAAAACTGTTTTTT | CATSRDPGRLNEKLFF
TRBJ2-7 | NA | TRBD2 | TRBV30 | TGTGCCTGGAGTAGCGGGGGGGTCTCCTACGAGCAGTACTTC | CAWSSGGVSYEQYF